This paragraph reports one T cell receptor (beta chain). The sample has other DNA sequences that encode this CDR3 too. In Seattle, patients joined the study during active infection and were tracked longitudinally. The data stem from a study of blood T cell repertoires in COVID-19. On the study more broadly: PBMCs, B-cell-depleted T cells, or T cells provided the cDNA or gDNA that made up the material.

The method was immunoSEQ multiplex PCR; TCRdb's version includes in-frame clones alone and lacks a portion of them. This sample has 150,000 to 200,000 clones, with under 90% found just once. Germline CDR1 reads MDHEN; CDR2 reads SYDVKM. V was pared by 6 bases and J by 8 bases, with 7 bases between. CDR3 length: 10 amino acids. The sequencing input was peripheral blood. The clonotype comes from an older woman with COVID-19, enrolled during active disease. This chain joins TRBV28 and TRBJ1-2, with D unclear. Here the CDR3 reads CASSAGGYTF. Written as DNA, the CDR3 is TGTGCCAGCAGCGCGGGGGGCTACACCTTC.